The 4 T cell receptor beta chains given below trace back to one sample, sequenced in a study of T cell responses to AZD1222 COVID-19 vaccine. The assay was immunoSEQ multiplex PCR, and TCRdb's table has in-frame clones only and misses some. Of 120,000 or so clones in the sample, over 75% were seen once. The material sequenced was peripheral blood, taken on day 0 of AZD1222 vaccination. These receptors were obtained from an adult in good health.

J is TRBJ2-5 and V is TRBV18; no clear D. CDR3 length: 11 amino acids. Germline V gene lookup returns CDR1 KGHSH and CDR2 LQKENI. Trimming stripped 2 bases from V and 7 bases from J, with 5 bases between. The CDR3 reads CASSPTGTQYF. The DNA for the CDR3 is TGTGCCAGCTCACCAACGGGGACCCAGTACTTC.

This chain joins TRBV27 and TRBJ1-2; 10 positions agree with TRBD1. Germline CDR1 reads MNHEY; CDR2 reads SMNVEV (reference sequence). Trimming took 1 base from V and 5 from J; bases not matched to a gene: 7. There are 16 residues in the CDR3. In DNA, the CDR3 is TGTGCCAGCAGTTTATTAGACAGGGGGCGTCGATATGGCTACACCTTC. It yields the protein CASSLLDRGRRYGYTF.

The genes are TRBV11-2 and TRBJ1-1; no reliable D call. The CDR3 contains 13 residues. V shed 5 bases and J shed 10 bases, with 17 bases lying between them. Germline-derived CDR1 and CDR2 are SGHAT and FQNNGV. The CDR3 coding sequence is TGTGCCAGCAGCCCACGGGAACTTCCAGGAGCTTTCTTT. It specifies CASSPRELPGAFF.

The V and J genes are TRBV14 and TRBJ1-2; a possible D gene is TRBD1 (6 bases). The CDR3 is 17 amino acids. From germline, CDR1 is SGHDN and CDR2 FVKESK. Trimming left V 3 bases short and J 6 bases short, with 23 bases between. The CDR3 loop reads CASSQTGTRALGNGYTF. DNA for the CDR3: TGTGCCAGCAGCCAGACCGGGACACGGGCCTTAGGAAATGGCTACACCTTC.